Listed below are T cell receptor beta chains from one sample, sequenced in a study of cytomegalovirus exposure and HLA in healthy donors. The assay was immunoSEQ multiplex PCR, and TCRdb's table has in-frame clones only and misses some. Of approximately 190,000 clones listed, 80% to 85% are singletons. The sequenced sample consisted of PBMCs. The receptor source for this set is a woman aged 18-29 years in good health and CMV-seronegative. The CDR3 runs from the conserved cysteine through the conserved F or W. The D gene is left open where the match is weak. Only some rows state a clone size, as once, few, many or a class for expanded clones.

TRBD2	NA	TRBV15	TRBJ2-7	CATSSNGLAGRYEQYF	TGTGCCACCAGCAGCAATGGTCTAGCGGGGCGCTACGAGCAGTACTTC
TRBD1	NA	TRBV27	TRBJ2-7	CASSLGQGVAYEQYF	TGTGCCAGCAGTTTAGGACAGGGGGTGGCCTACGAGCAGTACTTC
NA	once	TRBV5-1	TRBJ1-6	CASSLAGEINSPLHF	TGCGCCAGCAGCTTGGCAGGGGAGATTAATTCACCCCTCCACTTT
NA	NA	TRBV4-1	TRBJ1-2	CASSQDGHGYTF	TGCGCCAGCAGCCAAGATGGGCATGGCTACACCTTC
TRBD1	NA	TRBV7-9	TRBJ1-2	CSSNDRGGGYTF	TGTTCCAGCAACGACAGGGGGGGAGGCTACACCTTC
NA	few	TRBV4-3	TRBJ1-1	CASSQDFGVTEAFF	TGCGCCAGCAGCCAAGATTTCGGGGTTACTGAAGCTTTCTTT
NA	NA	TRBV7-9	TRBJ1-5	CASSSTQGAQHF	TGTGCCAGCAGCTCTACCCAAGGGGCCCAGCATTTT
NA	NA	TRBV7-9	TRBJ2-7	CASSHTYEGRDSHEQYF	TGTGCCAGCAGCCATACCTATGAGGGCAGGGACTCTCACGAGCAGTACTTC
TRBD1	few	TRBV2	TRBJ1-2	CASRPELLTGGLQGYTF	TGTGCCAGCAGGCCCGAACTTTTGACAGGGGGGCTCCAGGGCTACACCTTC
NA	NA	TRBV7-6	TRBJ1-1	CASSLPIGQTFTEAFF	TGTGCCAGCAGCTTGCCGATTGGACAAACGTTCACTGAAGCTTTCTTT
NA	NA	TRBV20-1	TRBJ1-2	CSLTANYGYTF	TGCAGCTTGACAGCTAACTATGGCTACACCTTC
TRBD2	NA	TRBV6-5	TRBJ2-5	CASSFGGGQETQYF	TGTGCCAGCAGTTTCGGCGGGGGGCAAGAGACCCAGTACTTC
NA	NA	TRBV10-3	TRBJ1-1	CAIMEGPRTEAFF	TGTGCCATCATGGAGGGGCCGCGGACTGAAGCTTTCTTT
NA	few	TRBV13	TRBJ1-4	CASRDRPNEKLFF	TGTGCCAGCAGGGACAGACCGAATGAAAAACTGTTTTTT
NA	NA	TRBV7-9	TRBJ1-3	CASSLGTAGNTIYF	TGTGCCAGCAGCTTAGGAACGGCTGGAAACACCATATATTTT
TRBD1	NA	TRBV19	TRBJ2-1	CAIPGQPEQFF	TGTGCCATCCCGGGACAGCCAGAGCAGTTCTTC
TRBD1	NA	TRBV18	TRBJ1-3	CASSLGQISGNTIYF	TGTGCCAGCTCACTGGGACAGATCTCTGGAAACACCATATATTTT
NA	NA	TRBV27	TRBJ2-3	CASSIGRGVTDTQYF	TGTGCCAGCAGTATTGGAAGGGGCGTCACAGATACGCAGTATTTT
TRBD2	NA	TRBV5-1	TRBJ2-7	CASSLTTSRERPYEQYF	TGCGCCAGCAGCTTGACGACTTCGCGGGAGAGGCCCTACGAGCAGTACTTC
NA	NA	TRBV29-1	TRBJ1-2	CSAAGTSYGYTF	TGCAGCGCAGCCGGGACAAGCTATGGCTACACCTTC
NA	NA	TRBV6-6	TRBJ2-1	CASSPTDYYNEQFF	TGTGCCAGCAGCCCCACGGACTATTACAATGAGCAGTTCTTC
TRBD1	NA	TRBV19	TRBJ1-5	CASTPPGGQGRNQPQHF	TGTGCCAGTACCCCGCCCGGTGGACAGGGGCGCAATCAGCCCCAGCATTTT
TRBD2	once	TRBV19	TRBJ2-7	CASSFGGGRSYEQYF	TGTGCCAGTAGTTTCGGCGGGGGTCGCTCCTACGAGCAGTACTTC
NA	NA	TRBV27	TRBJ1-1	CASSKERDKETEAFF	TGTGCCAGCAGCAAAGAAAGGGACAAAGAAACTGAAGCTTTCTTT
NA	NA	TRBV27	TRBJ1-2	CASSIHGDYGYTF	TGTGCCAGCAGCATCCACGGGGACTATGGCTACACCTTC
NA	NA	TRBV7-9	TRBJ2-1	CASSSRTAYNEQFF	TGTGCCAGCAGCTCGCGGACAGCCTACAATGAGCAGTTCTTC
TRBD1	NA	TRBV7-6	TRBJ1-1	CASSLRQGRTEAFF	TGTGCCAGCAGCTTAAGACAGGGGAGGACTGAAGCTTTCTTT
TRBD1	NA	TRBV6-5	TRBJ2-1	CASRAGTGGRDEQFF	TGTGCCAGCAGAGCCGGGACAGGGGGCCGGGATGAGCAGTTCTTC
TRBD1	NA	TRBV19	TRBJ2-5	CASSGGQGRRETQYF	TGTGCCAGTAGTGGGGGACAGGGTAGGCGAGAGACCCAGTACTTC
NA	NA	TRBV6-5	TRBJ2-1	CASSYSRGAGGEQFF	TGTGCCAGCAGTTACTCCCGGGGGGCGGGTGGTGAGCAGTTCTTC
TRBD1	NA	TRBV7-2	TRBJ2-5	CASSFQGASQETQYF	TGTGCCAGCAGCTTTCAGGGGGCGTCACAAGAGACCCAGTACTTC
NA	NA	TRBV11-2	TRBJ1-1	CASSLFQGTEAFF	TGTGCCAGCAGCTTATTCCAGGGCACTGAAGCTTTCTTT
NA	NA	TRBV4-3	TRBJ2-1	CASSQPLGGSGNEQFF	TGCGCCAGCAGCCAACCCTTAGGCGGGTCGGGGAATGAGCAGTTCTTC
NA	NA	TRBV2	TRBJ2-1	CASSEVSREQFF	TGTGCCAGCAGTGAAGTTAGTCGCGAGCAGTTCTTC
TRBD1	once	TRBV7-9	TRBJ2-2	CASSPQIWTGTTGELFF	TGTGCCAGCAGCCCACAAATCTGGACAGGGACCACCGGGGAGCTGTTTTTT
TRBD2	NA	TRBV9	TRBJ2-3	CASSVSGGRSTDTQYF	TGTGCCAGCAGCGTTTCAGGCGGGAGGAGCACAGATACGCAGTATTTT
TRBD2	NA	TRBV7-2	TRBJ2-1	CASSNSGSIKGQFF	TGTGCCAGCAGCAACAGCGGGAGCATAAAGGGGCAGTTCTTC
NA	NA	TRBV4-3	TRBJ2-4	CASSRTPLAKNIQYF	TGCGCCAGCAGCCGGACTCCTTTAGCCAAAAACATTCAGTACTTC
NA	NA	TRBV4-3	TRBJ2-7	CASSQGVGRSSYEQYF	TGCGCCAGCAGCCAAGGGGTTGGGCGCTCCTCCTACGAGCAGTACTTC
TRBD2	NA	TRBV18	TRBJ2-1	CASSPSGTSGRSNEQFF	TGTGCCAGCTCACCCAGTGGGACTAGCGGGAGAAGTAATGAGCAGTTCTTC
NA	NA	TRBV19	TRBJ1-1	CASSIGRGGRGNTEAFF	TGTGCCAGTAGTATTGGTCGGGGGGGGAGGGGAAACACTGAAGCTTTCTTT
TRBD2	NA	TRBV7-8	TRBJ2-2	CASSLTGGTGELFF	TGTGCCAGCAGCTTAACGGGAGGCACCGGGGAGCTGTTTTTT
NA	NA	TRBV12-5	TRBJ2-1	CASGNLAGEQFF	TGTGCTAGTGGTAACCTAGCAGGTGAGCAGTTCTTC
TRBD1	NA	TRBV15	TRBJ1-2	CATSGLTRDRGLRGYTF	TGTGCCACCAGCGGTTTGACCCGGGACAGGGGCTTGAGGGGCTACACCTTC
TRBD2	NA	TRBV14	TRBJ2-3	CASSHRQGLAGDTQYF	TGTGCCAGCAGCCATCGTCAGGGACTAGCGGGAGATACGCAGTATTTT
TRBD2	NA	TRBV7-9	TRBJ2-2	CSSSKGTSGNTGELFF	TGTTCCAGCAGCAAAGGGACTAGCGGGAACACCGGGGAGCTGTTTTTT
NA	NA	TRBV29-1	TRBJ2-7	CSVDRTPPTTYEQYF	TGCAGCGTAGACCGGACTCCGCCCACCACCTACGAGCAGTACTTC
TRBD2	NA	TRBV2	TRBJ2-5	CASSEALAGQETQYF	TGTGCCAGCAGTGAAGCACTAGCGGGGCAAGAGACCCAGTACTTC
NA	NA	TRBV9	TRBJ2-5	CASSVAPTLETQYF	TGTGCCAGCAGCGTAGCCCCAACTCTAGAGACCCAGTACTTC